This T cell receptor beta chain was sequenced during a study of identical twins. Through template switching, a universal primer site was introduced, and the cDNA contained unique molecular identifiers. TCRdb reanalysed the 5' RACE reads using MiXCR and keeps one entry per CDR3 protein. The sample lists 420,000 or so distinct CDR3 sequences; roughly 20% were seen once. As regards this clonotype: Its matching antigen is unknown. Germline is not matched at one junction end, which may reflect a read error.

Broader study findings: Shared out-of-frame alpha sequences (those common to twins) showed excess low generation probability. Models underestimated TCR alpha sharing (out-of-frame) in monozygotic twins.

Healthy Caucasians provided all donations. Sequences were obtained from naive T cells sorted from blood. The receptor's source is a man aged 50-59 years in good health.

Written as DNA, the CDR3 is TGTGCCAGCAGTTTAGTTGGGACAATGTCTTTT. Residues: CASSLVGTMSF. This chain uses TRBV28 with TRBJ2-3, with a weak D call TRBD1 (6 bases). CDR1 is MDHEN and CDR2 is SYDVKM in the germline V gene. The CDR3 sequence is 11 residues long.